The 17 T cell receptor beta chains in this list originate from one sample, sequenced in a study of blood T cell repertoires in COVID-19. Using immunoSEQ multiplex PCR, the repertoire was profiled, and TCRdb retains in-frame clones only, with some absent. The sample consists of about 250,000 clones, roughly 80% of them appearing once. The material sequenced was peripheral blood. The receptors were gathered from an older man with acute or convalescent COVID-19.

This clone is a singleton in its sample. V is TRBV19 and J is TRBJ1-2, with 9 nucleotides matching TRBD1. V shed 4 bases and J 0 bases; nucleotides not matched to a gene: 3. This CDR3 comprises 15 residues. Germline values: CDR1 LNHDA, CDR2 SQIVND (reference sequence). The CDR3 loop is CASSRGQGSNYGYTF. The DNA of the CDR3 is TGTGCCAGTAGTAGGGGACAGGGATCTAACTATGGCTACACCTTC.

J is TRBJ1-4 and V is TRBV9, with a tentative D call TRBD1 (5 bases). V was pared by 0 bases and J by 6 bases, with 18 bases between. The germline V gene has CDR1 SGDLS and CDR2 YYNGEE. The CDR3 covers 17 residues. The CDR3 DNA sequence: TGTGCCAGCAGCGTAGGGTTTCGGGGGAACGGGGATGAAAAACTGTTTTTT. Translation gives CASSVGFRGNGDEKLFF.

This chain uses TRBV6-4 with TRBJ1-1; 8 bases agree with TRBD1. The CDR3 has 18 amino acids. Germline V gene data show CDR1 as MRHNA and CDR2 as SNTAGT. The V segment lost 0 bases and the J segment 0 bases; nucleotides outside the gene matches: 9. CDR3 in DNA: TGTGCCAGCAGTGACTCGAGAACAGGGGGACCCATGAACACTGAAGCTTTCTTT. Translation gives CASSDSRTGGPMNTEAFF.

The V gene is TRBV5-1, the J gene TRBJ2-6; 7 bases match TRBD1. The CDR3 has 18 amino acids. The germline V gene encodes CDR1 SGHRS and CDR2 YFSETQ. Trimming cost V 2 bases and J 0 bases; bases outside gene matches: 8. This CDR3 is CASSFQGQKSSGANVLTF. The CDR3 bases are TGCGCCAGCAGCTTCCAGGGACAGAAGAGCTCTGGGGCCAACGTCCTGACTTTC.

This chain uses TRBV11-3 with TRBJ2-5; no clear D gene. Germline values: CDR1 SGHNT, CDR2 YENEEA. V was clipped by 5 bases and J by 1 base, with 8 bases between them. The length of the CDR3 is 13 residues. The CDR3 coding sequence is TGTGCCAGCAGCCGGCACAGCCAAGAGACCCAGTACTTC. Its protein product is CASSRHSQETQYF.

The CDR3 region has the DNA TGTGCCAGCAGTCCGGGGTGGACAGGGTGGGGTTCAAGCAATCAGCCCCAGCATTTT. Its protein product is CASSPGWTGWGSSNQPQHF. The V call is TRBV3-1 (or the pseudogene TRBV3-2), the J call TRBJ1-5; 8 nucleotides align to TRBD1. Trimming took 6 bases from V and 1 from J; bases not matched to a gene: 17. Germline V gives CDR1 LGHDT, CDR2 YNNKEL (reference sequence). The CDR3 is made up of 19 amino acids.

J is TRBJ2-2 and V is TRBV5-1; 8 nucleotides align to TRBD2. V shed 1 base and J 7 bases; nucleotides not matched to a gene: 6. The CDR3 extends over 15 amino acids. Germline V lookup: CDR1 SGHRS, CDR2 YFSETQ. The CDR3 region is CASSLSRAGGGELFF. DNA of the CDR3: TGCGCCAGCAGCTTGTCCCGCGCGGGGGGCGGGGAGCTGTTTTTT.

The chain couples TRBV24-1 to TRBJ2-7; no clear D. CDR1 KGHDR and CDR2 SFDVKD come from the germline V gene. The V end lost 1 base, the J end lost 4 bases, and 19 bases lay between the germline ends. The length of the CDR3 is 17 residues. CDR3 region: CATSDFLTAPTEYEQYF. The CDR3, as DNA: TGTGCCACCAGTGATTTTTTGACTGCTCCAACCGAATACGAGCAGTACTTC.

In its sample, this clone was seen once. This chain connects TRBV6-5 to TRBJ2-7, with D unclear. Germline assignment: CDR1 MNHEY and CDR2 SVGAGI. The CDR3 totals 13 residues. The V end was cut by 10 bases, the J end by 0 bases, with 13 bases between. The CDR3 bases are TGTGCCACCCGCCCCACATTCTCCTACGAGCAGTACTTC. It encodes CATRPTFSYEQYF.

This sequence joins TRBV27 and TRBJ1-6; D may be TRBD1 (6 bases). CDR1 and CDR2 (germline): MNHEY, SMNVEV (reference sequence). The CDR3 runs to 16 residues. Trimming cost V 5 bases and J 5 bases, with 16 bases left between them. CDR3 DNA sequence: TGTGCCAGCAGTGTACAGGGACTAGGGAATAATTCACCCCTCCACTTT. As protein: CASSVQGLGNNSPLHF.

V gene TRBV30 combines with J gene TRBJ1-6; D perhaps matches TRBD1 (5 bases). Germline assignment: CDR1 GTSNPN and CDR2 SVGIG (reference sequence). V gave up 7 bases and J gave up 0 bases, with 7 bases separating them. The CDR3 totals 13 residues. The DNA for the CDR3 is TGTGCCTCACAGGTCTCCTATAATTCACCCCTCCACTTT. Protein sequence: CASQVSYNSPLHF.

The DNA for the CDR3 is TGTGCCAGCAGCCCTACTGCTCTGCCCAACTATGGCTACACCTTC. Its translation is CASSPTALPNYGYTF. The chain links TRBV5-4 to TRBJ1-2; D unresolved. The CDR3 spans 15 residues. Germline CDR1 reads SGHNT; CDR2 reads YYREEE (reference sequence). V was shortened by 4 bases and J by 2 bases, with 15 bases between the two germline ends.

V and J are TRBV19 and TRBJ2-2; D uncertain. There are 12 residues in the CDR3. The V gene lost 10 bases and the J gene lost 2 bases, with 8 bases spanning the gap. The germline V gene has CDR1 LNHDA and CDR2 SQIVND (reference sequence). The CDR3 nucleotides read TGTGCCACCCGTACAAACACCGGGGAGCTGTTTTTT. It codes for CATRTNTGELFF.

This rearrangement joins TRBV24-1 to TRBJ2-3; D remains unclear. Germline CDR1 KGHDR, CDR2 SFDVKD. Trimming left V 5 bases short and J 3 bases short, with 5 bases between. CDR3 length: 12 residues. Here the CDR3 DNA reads TGTGCCACCAGTGCCCAAACAGATACGCAGTATTTT. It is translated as CATSAQTDTQYF.

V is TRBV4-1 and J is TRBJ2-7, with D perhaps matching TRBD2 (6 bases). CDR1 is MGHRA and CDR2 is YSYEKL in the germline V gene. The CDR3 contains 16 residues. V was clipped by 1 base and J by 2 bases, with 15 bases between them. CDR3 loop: CASSQVYGGLPYEQYF. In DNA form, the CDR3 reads TGCGCCAGCAGCCAAGTATACGGGGGTCTTCCCTACGAGCAGTACTTC.

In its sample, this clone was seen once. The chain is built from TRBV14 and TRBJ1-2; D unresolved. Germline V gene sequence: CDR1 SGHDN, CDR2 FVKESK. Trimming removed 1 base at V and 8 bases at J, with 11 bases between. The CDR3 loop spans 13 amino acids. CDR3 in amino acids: CASSQVTAGGYTF. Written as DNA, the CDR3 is TGTGCCAGCAGCCAAGTTACCGCTGGCGGCTACACCTTC.

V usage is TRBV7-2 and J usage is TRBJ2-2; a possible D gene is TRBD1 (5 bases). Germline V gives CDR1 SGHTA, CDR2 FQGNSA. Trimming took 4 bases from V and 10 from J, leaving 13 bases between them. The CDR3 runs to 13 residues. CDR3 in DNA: TGTGCCAGCAGCTCCCTTCAGGGAAAGGAGCTGTTTTTT. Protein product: CASSSLQGKELFF.